The 21 T cell receptor beta chains presented below share a single source sample, sequenced in a study of PD-1 blockade in mismatch repair-deficient tumors. Using immunoSEQ multiplex PCR, the repertoire was profiled, and TCRdb retains in-frame clones only, with some absent. The sample records around 39,000 clones, 65% to 85% being singletons. The source material was PBMCs, sampled 38 to 40 weeks after starting pembrolizumab. These receptors were collected from an adult with mismatch repair-deficient cancer.

J is TRBJ2-1 and V is TRBV7-6; 12 bases line up with TRBD2. This CDR3 has 14 amino acids. J lost 7 bases, V lost 7 bases, and 5 bases had no gene match. Germline CDR1 SGHVS, CDR2 FNYEAQ. The CDR3 DNA sequence: TGTGCCAGCAAGGTTGGACTAGCGGGGAATGAGCAGTTCTTC. This sequence encodes CASKVGLAGNEQFF.

This chain uses TRBV2 with TRBJ1-5; D perhaps matches TRBD1 (5 bases). Germline V gene data show CDR1 as SNHLY and CDR2 as FYNNEI. The length of the CDR3 is 15 residues. V gave up 7 bases and J gave up 3 bases, with 16 bases separating them. The DNA of the CDR3 is TGTGCCAGCACCCCAGGGCGGTATACCAATCAGCCCCAGCATTTT. It codes for CASTPGRYTNQPQHF.

This chain uses TRBV2 with TRBJ1-1; 8 nucleotides align to TRBD1. V shed 4 bases, J shed 3 bases, and the junction held 4 bases outside the gene matches. CDR1 SNHLY and CDR2 FYNNEI come from the germline V gene. This CDR3 spans 14 amino acids. CDR3 DNA sequence: TGTGCCAGCAGTGCCACAGGGGGGGACACTGAAGCTTTCTTT. Protein: CASSATGGDTEAFF.

The chain has TRBV7-2 and TRBJ1-2; possibly TRBD1 for D (5 bases). Per germline, CDR1 SGHTA and CDR2 FQGNSA. The ends were cut back, 5 bases at V and 2 bases at J, with 18 bases in the middle. The CDR3 spans 16 residues. CDR3 residues: CASSPDPHRRNYGYTF. The CDR3 DNA follows: TGTGCCAGCAGCCCCGATCCGCACAGGCGCAACTATGGCTACACCTTC.

The chain couples TRBV5-4 to TRBJ2-5; D not resolved. Per germline, CDR1 SGHNT and CDR2 YYREEE (reference sequence). The CDR3 has 13 amino acids. Trimming pared 3 bases from V and 2 bases from J, leaving 8 bases between. CDR3 amino acids: CASSSYSQETQYF. The CDR3 DNA is TGTGCCAGCAGCTCCTACAGTCAAGAGACCCAGTACTTC.

The rearrangement joins TRBV18 to TRBJ2-5; 10 bases fit TRBD2. This CDR3 comprises 16 residues. The germline V gene encodes CDR1 KGHSH and CDR2 LQKENI. The V segment lost 3 bases and the J segment 2 bases; nucleotides outside the gene matches: 6. The CDR3 loop is CASSPWTSGRQETQYF. Here the CDR3 DNA reads TGTGCCAGCTCACCGTGGACTAGCGGAAGACAAGAGACCCAGTACTTC.

The chain is built from TRBV5-4 and TRBJ1-2, with 11 bases fitting TRBD1. Germline V gives CDR1 SGHNT, CDR2 YYREEE (reference sequence). The CDR3 totals 16 residues. The junction had 12 bases not matched to a gene; V was cut back by 3 bases and J by 8 bases. CDR3 region: CASSSNVGTGGYGYTF. The CDR3 DNA is TGTGCCAGCAGCTCCAACGTCGGGACAGGGGGATACGGCTACACCTTC.

This chain connects TRBV5-1 to TRBJ1-1, with 9 nucleotides matching TRBD1. This CDR3 spans 13 amino acids. CDR1 SGHRS and CDR2 YFSETQ come from the germline V gene. The V and J ends lost 8 bases and 5 bases, in that order; junction bases with no gene match: 7. Here the CDR3 reads CASKQGARTEAFF. The CDR3 DNA reads TGCGCCAGTAAACAGGGGGCTCGGACTGAAGCTTTCTTT.

The chain couples TRBV5-6 to TRBJ1-5; 7 positions agree with TRBD1. The length of the CDR3 is 14 residues. The ends lost 4 bases at V and 4 bases at J; junction bases unmatched: 5. Germline CDR1 is SGHDT and CDR2 is YYEEEE. This CDR3 is CASSRQGLNQPQHF. CDR3 nucleotide sequence: TGTGCCAGCAGCCGACAGGGTCTAAATCAGCCCCAGCATTTT. Using reference TRBV5-6 and TRBJ1-5 for the parts outside the CDR3, the full variable domain is DAGVTQSPTHLIKTRGQQVTLRCSPKSGHDTVSWYQQALGQGPQFIFQYYEEEERQRGNFPDRFSGHQFPNYSSELNVNALLLGDSALYLCASSRQGLNQPQHFGDGTRLSIL.

This clone was observed a single time. DNA for the CDR3: TGCGCCAGCAGCTTGGGCCACGGGACACCGGGCGGCGAGCAGTACTTC. Protein: CASSLGHGTPGGEQYF. This chain joins TRBV5-1 and TRBJ2-5; D possibly corresponds to TRBD1 (6 bases). TRBJ2-7 explains the end of the DNA better; the J call may be wrong. This CDR3 has 16 amino acids. The germline CDR1 and CDR2 sequences are SGHRS and YFSETQ.

V usage is TRBV5-6 and J usage is TRBJ1-6; TRBD1 matches 7 bases. V trimming: 4 bases; J trimming: 6 bases; junction bases outside the gene matches: 16. The CDR3 has 18 residues. In germline, CDR1 is SGHDT, CDR2 YYEEEE. In DNA form, the CDR3 reads TGTGCCAGCAGCACCCCTGAACAGGGGAAAATGGGTAATTCACCCCTCCACTTT. This gives the protein CASSTPEQGKMGNSPLHF.

This sequence joins TRBV27 and TRBJ2-3; D is perhaps TRBD2 (5 bases). The CDR3 totals 15 residues. Trimming took off 6 bases at V and 0 bases at J, with 13 bases between the two ends. CDR1 is MNHEY, CDR2 SMNVEV, per germline (reference sequence). The CDR3 DNA sequence: TGTGCCAGCAGGCGACTCGGCGGGAGCACAGATACGCAGTATTTT. Its protein is CASRRLGGSTDTQYF.

The J gene is TRBJ1-5, the V gene TRBV30; 7 bases match TRBD1. The germline V gene encodes CDR1 GTSNPN and CDR2 SVGIG (reference sequence). V dropped 2 bases and J dropped 2; count of bases not matched to a gene: 3. The CDR3 runs 14 residues. The DNA for the CDR3 is TGTGCCTGGAGTACAGGACAGGGCAATCAGCCCCAGCATTTT. Translating it yields CAWSTGQGNQPQHF.

The CDR3 reads CASSPSVAGGEEQFF. The CDR3 nucleotides are TGTGCCAGCAGCCCTAGCGTAGCGGGAGGTGAAGAGCAGTTCTTC. The chain couples TRBV11-3 to TRBJ2-1, with 10 bases identical to TRBD2. The germline CDR1 and CDR2 sequences are SGHNT and YENEEA. Trimming removed 5 bases from V and 10 bases from J; junction bases left unmatched: 11. The CDR3 runs 15 residues.

The chain recombines TRBV27 with TRBJ2-7, with 10 nucleotides matching TRBD1. V was pared by 4 bases and J by 0 bases, with 15 bases of the junction left unmatched. The CDR3 is 19 residues long. Germline loops: CDR1 MNHEY, CDR2 SMNVEV (reference sequence). CDR3: CASSSKRTGGNQFSYEQYF. The CDR3 coding sequence is TGTGCCAGCAGTTCGAAACGGACAGGGGGAAACCAATTCTCCTACGAGCAGTACTTC.

This clone was recorded a few times. CDR3 sequence (DNA): TGTGCCAGCTCCCCAACGGCTGGGGGAGGTTCCTACGAGCAGTACTTC. Translation: CASSPTAGGGSYEQYF. The chain recombines TRBV18 with TRBJ2-7; D perhaps matches TRBD2 (6 bases). This CDR3 region has 16 residues. Trimming pared 6 bases from V and 1 base from J, leaving 19 bases between. CDR1 KGHSH and CDR2 LQKENI come from the germline V gene.

The chain is built from TRBV27 and TRBJ2-1; 13 bases agree with TRBD2. Trimming cost V 6 bases and J 4 bases; bases outside gene matches: 0. CDR3 length: 14 amino acids. CDR1 is MNHEY, CDR2 SMNVEV, per germline (reference sequence). This chain's CDR3 is CASRGLAGYNEQFF. As DNA, the CDR3 is TGTGCCAGCAGGGGACTAGCGGGATACAATGAGCAGTTCTTC.

This chain connects TRBV5-1 to TRBJ2-3; a weak D match, TRBD1 (6 bases). This CDR3 region has 16 residues. Germline lookup yields CDR1 SGHRS and CDR2 YFSETQ. The germline V and J ends were trimmed by 0 bases and 0 bases, with 11 bases remaining between them. Written as DNA, the CDR3 is TGCGCCAGCAGCTTGGGACAGGTTACTAGCACAGATACGCAGTATTTT. It codes for CASSLGQVTSTDTQYF.

This rearrangement joins TRBV29-1 to TRBJ2-7, with D perhaps TRBD1 (7 bases). V lost 3 bases and J 2 bases, leaving 11 bases between the germline ends. Germline V gene sequence: CDR1 SQVTM, CDR2 ANQGSEA. The CDR3 spans 13 residues. CDR3 nucleotides: TGCAGCGTTGAGACAGGGACTCCCTACGAGCAGTACTTC. Residues: CSVETGTPYEQYF.

The rearrangement joins TRBV30 to TRBJ2-7, with D tentatively TRBD2 (7 bases). The CDR3 runs to 13 residues. CDR1 and CDR2 from the germline V gene are GTSNPN and SVGIG (reference sequence). V dropped 2 bases and J dropped 4 bases, with 12 bases sitting between them. The CDR3 DNA sequence: TGTGCCTGGAGTAGGGGGAGGGTTTACGAGCAGTACTTC. Amino acid sequence: CAWSRGRVYEQYF.

This clone was detected a few times. The chain's CDR3 is CASSSMTGQRTYEQYF. The DNA for the CDR3 is TGTGCCAGTAGTTCGATGACAGGCCAGCGTACCTACGAGCAGTACTTC. The rearrangement uses TRBV19 and TRBJ2-7; D may be TRBD1 (6 bases). Germline V lookup: CDR1 LNHDA, CDR2 SQIVND (reference sequence). The CDR3 consists of 16 residues. Trimming pared 5 bases from V and 2 bases from J, leaving 19 bases between.